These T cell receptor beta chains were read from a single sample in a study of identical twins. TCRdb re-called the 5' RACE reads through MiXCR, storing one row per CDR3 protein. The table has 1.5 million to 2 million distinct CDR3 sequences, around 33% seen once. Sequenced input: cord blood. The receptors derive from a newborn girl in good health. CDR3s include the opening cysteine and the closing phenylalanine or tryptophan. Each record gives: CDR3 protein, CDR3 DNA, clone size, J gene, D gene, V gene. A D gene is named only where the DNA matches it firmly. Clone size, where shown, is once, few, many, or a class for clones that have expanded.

CDR3: CASSQGTSGRAYGETQYF
DNA: TGCGCCAGCAGCCAAGGGACTAGCGGGAGGGCCTACGGAGAGACCCAGTACTTC
size: few
J: TRBJ2-5
D: TRBD2
V: TRBV4-1

CDR3: CASTTFRWGYETQYF
DNA: TGTGCCAGCACCACTTTTAGATGGGGGTACGAGACCCAGTACTTC
size: few
J: TRBJ2-5
D: .
V: TRBV27

CDR3: CASSHHRGVYEQYF
DNA: TGTGCCAGCAGCCACCACAGGGGGGTATACGAGCAGTACTTC
size: few
J: TRBJ2-7
D: TRBD1
V: TRBV4-2

CDR3: CASSVHGGNEQFF
DNA: TGTGCCAGCAGTGTTCACGGGGGCAATGAGCAGTTCTTC
size: .
J: TRBJ2-1
D: .
V: TRBV25-1

CDR3: CASSELRSYEQYF
DNA: TGTGCCAGCAGTGAACTCCGGTCCTACGAGCAGTACTTC
size: .
J: TRBJ2-7
D: .
V: TRBV6-1

CDR3: CASSEYGTDEKLFF
DNA: TGTGCCAGCAGTGAATACGGGACAGATGAAAAACTGTTTTTT
size: many
J: TRBJ1-4
D: TRBD1
V: TRBV6-1

CDR3: CASTLTWGTAGTDTQYF
DNA: TGTGCCAGCACCCTAACGTGGGGGACAGCTGGCACAGATACGCAGTATTTT
size: few
J: TRBJ2-3
D: TRBD1
V: TRBV6-1

CDR3: CSAVQGNSPLHF
DNA: TGCAGTGCTGTCCAGGGTAATTCACCCCTCCACTTT
size: .
J: TRBJ1-6
D: .
V: TRBV20-1

CDR3: CANTRRGTDTQYF
DNA: TGTGCCAACACAAGAAGGGGCACAGATACGCAGTATTTT
size: few
J: TRBJ2-3
D: .
V: TRBV12-3/TRBV12-4

CDR3: CASSLPRGQEYGYTF
DNA: TGTGCCAGCAGTTTACCCCGGGGACAGGAATATGGCTACACCTTC
size: .
J: TRBJ1-2
D: TRBD1
V: TRBV28

CDR3: CASAGRGLAGFSSYNEQFF
DNA: TGTGCCAGCGCGGGTAGGGGACTAGCGGGCTTCAGCTCCTACAATGAGCAGTTCTTC
size: .
J: TRBJ2-1
D: TRBD2
V: TRBV6-1

CDR3: CSVDGSGTYEQYF
DNA: TGCAGCGTTGACGGGAGCGGAACCTACGAGCAGTACTTC
size: many
J: TRBJ2-7
D: .
V: TRBV29-1

CDR3: CASTPGQLQTNEKLFF
DNA: TGCGCCAGCACACCGGGACAGCTCCAAACTAATGAAAAACTGTTTTTT
size: few
J: TRBJ1-4
D: TRBD1
V: TRBV5-1

CDR3: CASTVSLASSYEQYF
DNA: TGTGCCAGCACTGTATCCTTAGCGAGCTCCTATGAGCAGTACTTC
size: .
J: TRBJ2-7
D: .
V: TRBV2

CDR3: CASSPPRLSKEYQASYGYTF
DNA: TGTGCCAGCAGCCCACCCCGACTGTCTAAGGAGTACCAAGCTAGCTATGGCTACACCTTC
size: .
J: TRBJ1-2
D: .
V: TRBV7-8

CDR3: CASSHHQGRVQETQYF
DNA: TGCGCCAGCAGCCACCATCAAGGCAGAGTACAAGAGACCCAGTACTTC
size: few
J: TRBJ2-5
D: .
V: TRBV4-1